The 10 T cell receptor beta chains in this list originate from one sample, sequenced in a study of blood T cell repertoires in COVID-19. The table came from immunoSEQ multiplex PCR; TCRdb's copy has only in-frame clones and leaves some out. The data show approximately 180,000 clones, with more than 75% seen just once and roughly 2.5% held by the top ten. Sequenced sample: peripheral blood. The receptors were gathered from a man aged 35 to 55 with active or convalescent COVID-19.

V gene TRBV7-3 combines with J gene TRBJ2-3, with D perhaps matching TRBD1 (5 bases). Trimming took 1 base from V and 3 from J, leaving 11 bases between them. CDR1 is SGHTA, CDR2 FQGTGA, per germline. This CDR3 has 15 amino acids. The CDR3: CASSLSGQGTDTQYF. Written as DNA, the CDR3 is TGTGCCAGCAGCTTAAGTGGCCAGGGAACAGATACGCAGTATTTT.

In its sample, this clone was seen once. J is TRBJ2-7 and V is TRBV28; possibly TRBD2 for D (6 bases). This CDR3 contains 14 residues. V shed 6 bases and J shed 7 bases, with 19 bases lying between them. CDR1 and CDR2 from the germline V gene are MDHEN and SYDVKM. CDR3 coding DNA: TGTGCCAGCAGGTTTTTGGTAAGGGCGGGGGAGCAGTACTTC. As protein: CASRFLVRAGEQYF. The entire variable domain, with the rest obtained from reference TRBV28 and TRBJ2-7, is as follows: DVKVTQSSRYLVKRTGEKVFLECVQDMDHENMFWYRQDPGLGLRLIYFSYDVKMKEKGDIPEGYSVSREKKERFSLILESASTNQTSMYLCASRFLVRAGEQYFGPGTRLTVT.

There are a few counts of this clone. This sequence joins TRBV30 and TRBJ2-3, with a weak D call TRBD2 (5 bases). The ends were cut back, 0 bases at V and 8 bases at J, with 9 bases in the middle. The CDR3 spans 12 residues. Germline CDR1 reads GTSNPN; CDR2 reads SVGIG (reference sequence). The CDR3 bases are TGTGCCTGGAGTGTCCGTGCGGGTACGCAGTATTTT. Translation: CAWSVRAGTQYF.

The chain combines TRBV5-4 with TRBJ1-1; D possibly corresponds to TRBD1 (6 bases). Germline V gene lookup returns CDR1 SGHNT and CDR2 YYREEE (reference sequence). The V end lost 4 bases, the J end lost 7 bases, and 14 bases lay between the germline ends. CDR3 size: 13 residues. The CDR3 nucleotides are TGTGCCAGCAGCGAAAGCCAGGGGAATGAAGCTTTCTTT. Translated, it gives CASSESQGNEAFF.

Only a few counts were recorded for this clone. This chain connects TRBV6-5 to TRBJ1-3, with 8 positions matching TRBD1. Trimming took 6 bases from V and 3 from J; bases not matched to a gene: 7. Looked up from germline, CDR1 is MNHEY and CDR2 is SVGAGI. The length of the CDR3 is 15 residues. For the CDR3, the DNA is TGTGCCAGCAGGGACGACAGGGGTAATGGAAACACCATATATTTT. Its translation is CASRDDRGNGNTIYF.

This sequence joins TRBV3-1 (or the pseudogene TRBV3-2) and TRBJ2-3, with TRBD2 matching over 11 bases. The ends lost 0 bases at V and 6 bases at J; junction bases unmatched: 8. Germline V gene lookup returns CDR1 LGHDT and CDR2 YNNKEL (reference sequence). This CDR3 has 17 amino acids. The CDR3 loop reads CASSQEFSGGAWDTQYF. CDR3 DNA: TGTGCCAGCAGCCAAGAGTTTAGCGGGGGGGCCTGGGATACGCAGTATTTT.

V gene TRBV2 combines with J gene TRBJ2-7, with 12 positions matching TRBD2. CDR3 length equals 19 residues. Germline trimming cut 5 bases from V and 2 bases from J; bases unmatched to any gene: 16. From germline, CDR1 is SNHLY and CDR2 FYNNEI. As DNA, the CDR3 is TGTGCCAGCAGTTTAACGACTAGCGGGGGCAAAAAGTTTACCTACGAGCAGTACTTC. This codes for CASSLTTSGGKKFTYEQYF.

This chain uses TRBV24-1 with TRBJ2-3; D possibly corresponds to TRBD1 (6 bases). The CDR3 consists of 14 residues. CDR1 is KGHDR and CDR2 is SFDVKD in the germline V gene. The V gene lost 6 bases and the J gene lost 1 base, with 10 bases spanning the gap. CDR3 in DNA: TGTGCCACCAGTAAAAACAGGGGCACAGATACGCAGTATTTT. Its translation is CATSKNRGTDTQYF.

The chain couples TRBV30 to TRBJ2-2; TRBD1 is a possible D gene (5 bases). Germline V gives CDR1 GTSNPN, CDR2 SVGIG (reference sequence). This CDR3 has 14 amino acids. V was cut by 3 bases and J by 0 bases, with 8 bases left in between. The CDR3 bases are TGTGCCTGGAGGGGGCAGCCGAACACCGGGGAGCTGTTTTTT. Its protein is CAWRGQPNTGELFF. Full variable domain (missing parts from reference TRBV30 and TRBJ2-2): SQTIHQWPATLVQPVGSPLSLECTVEGTSNPNLYWYRQAAGRGLQLLFYSVGIGQISSEVPQNLSASRPQDRQFILSSKKLLLSDSGFYLCAWRGQPNTGELFFGEGSRLTVL.

This sequence joins TRBV12-3 or TRBV12-4 and TRBJ1-2; tentative D call: TRBD1 (5 bases). The V end lost 7 bases, the J end lost 5 bases, and 14 bases lay between the germline ends. The CDR3 is made up of 13 amino acids. The CDR3 DNA sequence: TGTGCCAGCAAGCGGGACTCGGAATATGGCTACACCTTC. It yields the protein CASKRDSEYGYTF.